These 16 T cell receptor beta chains originate from one sample sequenced in a study of blood T cell repertoires in COVID-19 (TCRdb year 2020). The library was produced with the immunoSEQ multiplex PCR assay. Not all clones reach the TCRdb copy of this immuneACCESS table, which keeps in-frame sequences only. Checked studies attribute under half of the gap to unresolved V genes and leave the rest unexplained. For this sample there are some 290,000 clones; roughly 89% appear just once. The ten largest clones add up to 0.95% to 1.3% of the sample. The sequenced sample consisted of peripheral blood. The receptors were gathered from a woman in her thirties or forties with COVID-19, enrolled during active disease.

The J gene is TRBJ2-3, the V gene TRBV7-8, with D possibly matching TRBD2 (6 bases). V lost 1 base, J lost 6 bases, and 14 bases lay in between. Germline V gene lookup returns CDR1 SGHVS and CDR2 FQNEAQ. There are 15 residues in the CDR3. CDR3 DNA sequence: TGTGCCAGCAGCTTAGATGGCGGGGACCATGATACGCAGTATTTT. It is translated as CASSLDGGDHDTQYF.

Only a few counts were recorded for this clone. The chain uses TRBV24-1 and TRBJ2-5; a weak D match, TRBD1 (6 bases). Germline CDR1 KGHDR, CDR2 SFDVKD. The length of the CDR3 is 13 residues. V lost 1 base to trimming and J lost 4 bases, with 6 bases between them. DNA of the CDR3: TGTGCCACCAGTGATTTAGGGGGAGAGACCCAGTACTTC. Translation: CATSDLGGETQYF.

In its sample, this clone was seen a few times. CDR3 residues: CASSSGGSALKSFF. In DNA, the CDR3 is TGTGCCAGCAGTTCCGGAGGGTCTGCCTTGAAATCTTTCTTT. V is TRBV28 and J is TRBJ1-1; D is unresolved. CDR3 length equals 14 residues. The V end lost 4 bases, the J end lost 12 bases, and 21 bases lay between the germline ends. Per germline, CDR1 MDHEN and CDR2 SYDVKM.

The J gene is TRBJ1-6, the V gene TRBV6-6; D gene unclear. The CDR3 runs to 15 residues. The V end lost 5 bases, the J end lost 6 bases, and 14 bases lay between the germline ends. From germline, CDR1 is MNHNY and CDR2 SVGAGI (reference sequence). CDR3 nucleotide sequence: TGTGCCAGCAGTCACCCGCCCGACTCTAATTCACCCCTCCACTTT. Protein: CASSHPPDSNSPLHF.

V and J are TRBV28 and TRBJ2-7; 7 bases agree with TRBD1. Trimming removed 2 bases from V and 5 bases from J; junction bases left unmatched: 15. CDR1 and CDR2 (germline): MDHEN, SYDVKM. The CDR3 is made up of 17 amino acids. The DNA for the CDR3 is TGTGCCAGCAGTTTACTCTCGGGGACAGTTGGACGGAACGAGCAGTACTTC. It encodes CASSLLSGTVGRNEQYF.

This clone was observed a handful of times. The chain carries TRBV25-1 and TRBJ1-4; TRBD1 matches 8 bases. The V segment lost 4 bases and the J segment 5 bases; nucleotides outside the gene matches: 6. The V gene's germline CDR1 is MGHDK and CDR2 SYGVNS. This CDR3 is built from 15 residues. This CDR3 reads CASSASGGFNEKLFF. For the CDR3, the DNA is TGTGCCAGCAGTGCATCAGGGGGCTTCAATGAAAAACTGTTTTTT.

The J gene is TRBJ2-3, the V gene TRBV6-2 or TRBV6-3, with TRBD2 matching 7 bases. The CDR3 extends over 15 amino acids. With 6 bases clipped from V and 6 bases from J, the junction kept 12 bases outside the gene matches. Germline assignment: CDR1 MNHEY and CDR2 SVGEGT. CDR3 sequence: CASSGTGTTMDTQYF. As DNA, the CDR3 is TGTGCCAGCAGCGGAACCGGGACTACCATGGATACGCAGTATTTT.

The genes are TRBV6-5 and TRBJ2-1, with 7 positions matching TRBD2. The CDR3 extends over 14 amino acids. CDR1 MNHEY and CDR2 SVGAGI come from the germline V gene. Trimming took 6 bases from V and 7 from J; bases not matched to a gene: 9. The CDR3: CASSLRAGDNEQFF. CDR3 coding DNA: TGTGCCAGCAGCCTAAGGGCGGGGGATAATGAGCAGTTCTTC.

This chain connects TRBV30 to TRBJ2-3; 7 nucleotides align to TRBD1. From germline, CDR1 is GTSNPN and CDR2 SVGIG (reference sequence). Losses at the gene ends were 2 bases for V and 4 bases for J; bases not matched to a gene: 9. There are 15 residues in the CDR3. CDR3 residues: CAWSPRQGRADTQYF. The DNA of the CDR3 is TGTGCCTGGAGTCCTCGACAGGGCCGGGCAGATACGCAGTATTTT.

The chain uses TRBV13 and TRBJ1-1; 7 bases map to TRBD1. In germline, CDR1 is PRHDT, CDR2 FYEKMQ (reference sequence). Germline trimming cut 5 bases from V and 11 bases from J; bases unmatched to any gene: 5. The CDR3 spans 11 residues. CDR3 sequence reads: CASSPGGSAFF. The CDR3 nucleotides are TGTGCCAGCAGCCCAGGGGGATCGGCTTTCTTT.

The rearrangement uses TRBV28 and TRBJ2-5; D might be TRBD1 (5 bases). The ends were cut back, 2 bases at V and 3 bases at J, with 10 bases in the middle. Germline CDR1 and CDR2: MDHEN and SYDVKM. The CDR3 extends over 14 amino acids. CDR3 loop: CASSLTDSKETQYF. The DNA of the CDR3 is TGTGCCAGCAGTTTAACAGACAGCAAAGAGACCCAGTACTTC.

The V and J genes are TRBV7-9 and TRBJ1-2; possibly TRBD1 for D (6 bases). The CDR3 runs to 15 residues. The V and J ends lost 2 bases and 2 bases respectively, with 12 bases between them. The germline CDR1 and CDR2 sequences are SEHNR and FQNEAQ (reference sequence). The CDR3, as DNA: TGTGCCAGCAGCTTATACGGCAGGGGAAACTATGGCTACACCTTC. This codes for CASSLYGRGNYGYTF.

The V and J genes are TRBV6-4 and TRBJ2-3, with unresolved D. Germline V gives CDR1 MRHNA, CDR2 SNTAGT. The CDR3 runs 16 residues. V was pared by 2 bases and J by 2 bases, with 14 bases between. Here the CDR3 reads CASSDRFEAPTDTQYF. The CDR3 bases are TGTGCCAGCAGTGACCGGTTCGAGGCACCCACAGATACGCAGTATTTT.

The chain combines TRBV6-6 with TRBJ1-1; D gene ambiguous. The V end lost 10 bases, the J end lost 5 bases, and 17 bases lay between the germline ends. This CDR3 contains 13 residues. Germline V gives CDR1 MNHNY, CDR2 SVGAGI (reference sequence). CDR3 nucleotide sequence: TGTGCCACCCAGGACTCGCGGGGAACTGAAGCTTTCTTT. As protein: CATQDSRGTEAFF.

V usage is TRBV5-6 and J usage is TRBJ1-4, with TRBD1 as a possible D gene (5 bases). V was clipped by 0 bases and J by 3 bases, with 15 bases between them. Germline V gene lookup returns CDR1 SGHDT and CDR2 YYEEEE. The CDR3 is 17 amino acids. The CDR3 DNA reads as TGTGCCAGCAGCTTGGCTTTCTCGGCAGGGCCTAATGAAAAACTGTTTTTT. This codes for CASSLAFSAGPNEKLFF.

V usage is TRBV28 and J usage is TRBJ2-7; 9 nucleotides match TRBD1. With V trimmed by 8 bases and J by 4 bases, 12 bases remained unmatched. The CDR3 sequence is 15 residues long. Per the germline V gene, CDR1 is MDHEN and CDR2 is SYDVKM. CDR3 DNA sequence: TGTGCCAGCGGATTGACGGGACAGGGAGTATACGAGCAGTACTTC. Protein product: CASGLTGQGVYEQYF.